One sample yielded the 18 T cell receptor beta chains listed below, sequenced in a study of Graves' ophthalmopathy and Graves' hyperthyroidism. TCR beta CDR3 regions were amplified from RNA transcripts. The authors performed first-round RT-PCR with HTBI primers and then a second-round multiplex PCR. TCRdb recomputed calls from the multiplex PCR reads with MiXCR, one row per CDR3 protein. Of hundreds of thousands of distinct CDR3 sequences detected, 22% appear once; the ten largest clones hold approximately 7%. The source material was peripheral blood. Every receptor here comes from a woman between 18 and 29 years old with stable Graves' hyperthyroidism. Some clones in this sample may be carry-over from other donors' samples.

This clonotype was counted at least ten times. The V call is TRBV5-1, the J call TRBJ1-1, with 8 bases matching TRBD1. The CDR3 spans 14 residues. With V trimmed by 7 bases and J by 1 base, 6 bases remained unmatched. The germline V gene has CDR1 SGHRS and CDR2 YFSETQ. This CDR3 is CASGPGGKNTEAFF. CDR3 DNA: TGCGCCAGCGGACCAGGGGGCAAGAACACTGAAGCTTTCTTT.

This clonotype came up many times. This CDR3 reads CASSLDFGLGLVYEQYF. The CDR3 nucleotides are TGTGCCAGCAGCTTAGATTTCGGACTAGGTTTGGTGTACGAGCAGTACTTC. The genes are TRBV11-2 and TRBJ2-7, with 7 bases identical to TRBD2. This CDR3 is built from 17 residues. Trimming removed 0 bases from V and 4 bases from J; junction bases left unmatched: 12. CDR1 is SGHAT and CDR2 is FQNNGV in the germline V gene.

This clonotype appeared once. This chain connects TRBV12-3 or TRBV12-4 to TRBJ2-7, with D perhaps matching TRBD2 (6 bases). V was pared by 5 bases and J by 6 bases, with 29 bases between. CDR3 length: 18 amino acids. The CDR3 loop reads CASSPGPFGTGRSREQYF. The DNA for the CDR3 is TGTGCCAGCAGTCCGGGACCGTTCGGTACCGGGAGATCCCGCGAGCAGTACTTC.

A note on this clonotype: An end of the junction differs from the germline gene, which may be a read error. The rearrangement links TRBV28 to TRBJ1-1; TRBD1 agrees at 10 bases. The length of the CDR3 is 17 residues. The germline CDR1 and CDR2 sequences are MDHEN and SYDVKM. The CDR3 DNA reads TGTGCCAGCAGTTATCCCGGGACAGGGGCCATGAACACTGGAGCTTTCTTT. Its protein product is CASSYPGTGAMNTGAFF.

This clonotype was observed at least ten times. The V and J genes are TRBV6-5 and TRBJ2-7, with 8 bases identical to TRBD1. CDR3 size: 15 residues. In germline, CDR1 is MNHEY, CDR2 SVGAGI. V was clipped by 2 bases and J by 6 bases; unmatched bases: 9. The CDR3 DNA is TGTGCCAGCAGTTACGCTGGACAGGGAAGCGGCGAGCAGTACTTC. As protein: CASSYAGQGSGEQYF.

The chain joins TRBV6-1 to TRBJ2-7; the D is unclear. Per the germline V gene, CDR1 is MNHNS and CDR2 is SASEGT. Deletions cut 6 bases from V and 3 bases from J, with 21 bases between. The CDR3 runs 16 residues. CDR3 sequence (DNA): TGTGCCAGCAGCAATCAAAAGGGCGTCTACTACTACGAGCAGTACTTC. Residues: CASSNQKGVYYYEQYF.

This clonotype was detected ten times or more. V and J are TRBV10-3 and TRBJ2-7, with D tentatively TRBD1 (5 bases). The CDR3 is made up of 14 amino acids. In germline, CDR1 is ENHRY, CDR2 SYGVKD. The V and J ends lost 1 base and 2 bases respectively, with 9 bases between them. Here the CDR3 reads CAISEFVGPYEQYF. The CDR3 region has the DNA TGTGCCATCAGTGAGTTTGTGGGGCCCTACGAGCAGTACTTC.

The V gene is TRBV3-1, the J gene TRBJ2-5, with TRBD2 matching 10 bases. Germline CDR1 and CDR2: LGHDT and YNNKEL (reference sequence). V gave up 3 bases and J gave up 5 bases; unmatched junction bases: 12. The CDR3 is made up of 17 amino acids. Written as DNA, the CDR3 is TGTGCCAGCAGCCAGGCTCGACTAGCGGGTTTAGGGGAGACCCAGTACTTC. Translated, it gives CASSQARLAGLGETQYF.

This clonotype was seen at least ten times. The V call is TRBV6-1, the J call TRBJ2-7; TRBD1 matches 7 bases. The J segment lost 5 bases and the V segment lost 7 bases, leaving 14 bases of the junction unmatched. Germline CDR1 and CDR2: MNHNS and SASEGT. The CDR3 runs to 15 residues. The CDR3 is CASNLAAGGLNEQYF. CDR3 DNA: TGTGCCAGCAATCTGGCGGCAGGGGGTCTAAACGAGCAGTACTTC.

This clonotype occurred many times. This chain uses TRBV11-2 with TRBJ1-3; TRBD1 agrees at 7 bases. Germline CDR1 is SGHAT and CDR2 is FQNNGV. This CDR3 is 15 amino acids long. V was clipped by 5 bases and J by 0 bases; unmatched bases: 4. The CDR3 loop reads CASSLGQFSGNTIYF. DNA for the CDR3: TGTGCCAGCAGCCTGGGACAGTTCTCTGGAAACACCATATATTTT.

The J gene is TRBJ1-1, the V gene TRBV24-1, with D unclear. V shed 4 bases and J shed 5 bases, with 7 bases lying between them. Germline V gene lookup returns CDR1 KGHDR and CDR2 SFDVKD. CDR3 length equals 12 residues. CDR3 sequence (DNA): TGTGCCACCAGTGACGGTTTGACTGAAGCTTTCTTT. Translation gives CATSDGLTEAFF.

This clonotype was picked up many times. The chain links TRBV6-1 to TRBJ2-5; a possible D gene is TRBD2 (7 bases). Trimming cost V 8 bases and J 12 bases, with 19 bases left between them. There are 12 residues in the CDR3. Germline CDR1 is MNHNS and CDR2 is SASEGT. As DNA, the CDR3 is TGTGCCAGCCGGGGGGCGGGGAACAAAGAGTACTTC. This codes for CASRGAGNKEYF.

There are many counts of this clonotype. V is TRBV6-1 and J is TRBJ2-7; D unclear. The CDR3 is 14 amino acids. Germline V gives CDR1 MNHNS, CDR2 SASEGT. Trimming pared 6 bases from V and 1 base from J, leaving 13 bases between. CDR3 DNA sequence: TGTGCCAGCAGAGACCTTGCCGGGTCCTACGAGCAGTACTTC. Residues: CASRDLAGSYEQYF.

This clonotype was detected a few times. At one end, the junction sequence differs from germline, possibly due to a read error. The chain joins TRBV4-1 to TRBJ1-2; D is undetermined. Germline assignment: CDR1 MGHRA and CDR2 YSYEKL. The CDR3 has 13 amino acids. The CDR3 spells CASSQVYSGGHTF. The CDR3 DNA follows: TGCGCCAGCAGCCAAGTATATTCGGGTGGCCACACCTTC.

This clonotype was counted many times. The V and J genes are TRBV9 and TRBJ2-5; D gene ambiguous. Trimming removed 4 bases at V and 2 bases at J, with 12 bases between. Germline V gives CDR1 SGDLS, CDR2 YYNGEE. This CDR3 has 14 amino acids. The CDR3 DNA reads TGTGCCAGCAGCCCTCCCGAGAGGCAAGAGACCCAGTACTTC. Residues: CASSPPERQETQYF. Drawing the rest from reference TRBV9 and TRBJ2-5, the complete variable domain is DSGVTQTPKHLITATGQRVTLRCSPRSGDLSVYWYQQSLDQGLQFLIQYYNGEERAKGNILERFSAQQFPDLHSELNLSSLELGDSALYFCASSPPERQETQYFGPGTRLLVL.

In this sample, this clonotype turned up a few times. The chain uses TRBV4-3 and TRBJ1-5; D unresolved. V was trimmed by 4 bases and J by 0 bases, leaving 16 bases between them. The CDR3 sequence is 17 residues long. From germline, CDR1 is LGHNA and CDR2 YSLEER. CDR3 coding DNA: TGCGCCAGCAGCCCGAGCCACCAGACATTTAGCAATCAGCCCCAGCATTTT. Encoded protein: CASSPSHQTFSNQPQHF.

J is TRBJ2-7 and V is TRBV7-3, with D unresolved. In germline, CDR1 is SGHTA, CDR2 FQGTGA. CDR3 length: 13 amino acids. V shed 4 bases and J shed 3 bases, with 10 bases lying between them. The CDR3 region is CASSSGPNYEQYF. The CDR3 region has the DNA TGTGCCAGCAGCTCCGGACCAAACTACGAGCAGTACTTC.

Ten or more counts support this clonotype. This chain uses TRBV6-5 with TRBJ1-1; weak D call: TRBD1 (6 bases). This CDR3 is built from 12 residues. Germline lookup yields CDR1 MNHEY and CDR2 SVGAGI. V lost 8 bases, J lost 5 bases, and 12 bases lay in between. Here the CDR3 reads CASVKGETEAFF. The CDR3 nucleotides are TGTGCCAGCGTTAAGGGGGAGACTGAAGCTTTCTTT.